One sample yielded the 21 T cell receptor beta chains listed below, sequenced in a study of T cells in Graves' hyperthyroidism and ophthalmopathy. The TCR beta CDR3 regions underwent amplification using RNA transcripts as the source. With the HTBI primer set, the TCR CDR3 went through a first round of RT-PCR. Each CDR3 protein gets one entry after TCRdb re-called the multiplex PCR reads with MiXCR. The sample lists 490,000 or so distinct CDR3 sequences; 40% to 55% were seen once. The specimen was peripheral blood or thyroid tissue (not recorded which). Receptors were obtained from an adult woman with Graves' disease, either hyperthyroidism or ophthalmopathy (not recorded which).

This clonotype was observed many times. V gene TRBV10-3 combines with J gene TRBJ1-5, with TRBD1 matching 7 bases. With 10 bases clipped from V and 4 bases from J, the junction kept 10 bases outside the gene matches. The CDR3 sequence is 14 residues long. Germline V gene sequence: CDR1 ENHRY, CDR2 SYGVKD. CDR3 loop: CATNRDRANQPQHF. DNA of the CDR3: TGTGCCACCAACCGAGACAGGGCGAATCAGCCCCAGCATTTT.

Note on this clonotype: Because the CDR3 is missing its conserved closing phenylalanine or tryptophan, this is likely a read error. The DNA is left out, because the CDR3 cannot be placed on it with certainty; the CDR3 is given as TCRdb lists it. V is TRBV10-3 and J is TRBJ2-6; the D call TRBD2 from the table was never checked on the DNA. The germline V gene encodes CDR1 ENHRY and CDR2 SYGVKD. The CDR3 is 11 residues long, ends included. CDR3 region: CAISDPRIGTS.

This clonotype was detected many times. The chain links TRBV29-1 to TRBJ2-5; 11 bases line up with TRBD2. Per the germline V gene, CDR1 is SQVTM and CDR2 is ANQGSEA. The CDR3 has 14 amino acids. V lost 6 bases to trimming and J lost 4 bases; unmatched junction nucleotides: 7. The CDR3 protein is CSVTSGSRGETQYF. CDR3 nucleotide sequence: TGCAGCGTCACTAGCGGGAGTAGAGGAGAGACCCAGTACTTC.

On this clonotype: At one boundary the junction diverges from the germline segment, which might be a read error. CDR3 in amino acids: CASSLLRSNYGYTF. CDR3 nucleotide sequence: TGCGCCAGCAGCTTGCTCCGGTCGAACTACGGCTACACCTTC. This chain joins TRBV14 and TRBJ1-2; D ambiguous. Germline CDR1 and CDR2: SGHDN and FVKESK. This CDR3 has 14 amino acids. The full variable domain, in which reference TRBV14 and TRBJ1-2 provide the parts outside the CDR3, is EAGVTQFPSHSVIEKGQTVTLRCDPISGHDNLYWYRRVMGKEIKFLLHFVKESKQDESGMPNNRFLAERTGGTYSTLKVQPAELEDSGVYFCASSLLRSNYGYTFGSGTRLTVV.

This clonotype was observed at least ten times. V and J are TRBV2 and TRBJ2-7; 7 positions agree with TRBD1. Germline CDR1 reads SNHLY; CDR2 reads FYNNEI. With 6 bases clipped from V and 5 bases from J, the junction kept 4 bases outside the gene matches. The CDR3 is made up of 12 amino acids. CDR3 amino acids: CASSATGDEQYF. Written as DNA, the CDR3 is TGTGCCAGCAGCGCAACAGGGGACGAGCAGTACTTC.

This clonotype was seen a handful of times. V and J are TRBV28 and TRBJ2-5; D may be TRBD1 or TRBD2 (5 bases each). CDR3 length: 16 residues. Germline CDR1 MDHEN, CDR2 SYDVKM. V lost 10 bases, J lost 1 base, and 22 bases lay in between. CDR3 sequence: CAIPSPWGPIQETQYF. CDR3 bases: TGTGCCATCCCGAGCCCTTGGGGACCAATCCAAGAGACCCAGTACTTC.

In this sample, this clonotype turned up many times. The chain carries TRBV19 and TRBJ1-5, with D hard to call. Germline V CDR1 and CDR2: LNHDA, SQIVND (reference sequence). The ends were cut back, 5 bases at V and 0 bases at J, with 14 bases in the middle. This CDR3 region has 16 residues. The CDR3 region is CASSASGVGSNQPQHF. The CDR3, as DNA: TGTGCCAGTAGTGCGAGTGGGGTGGGTAGCAATCAGCCCCAGCATTTT.

V usage is TRBV7-2 and J usage is TRBJ1-4, with D hard to call. The CDR3 loop spans 13 amino acids. V lost 5 bases and J lost 4, with 8 bases in between. The germline CDR1 and CDR2 sequences are SGHTA and FQGNSA. This chain's CDR3 is CASSRSVNEKLFF. The CDR3 nucleotides read TGTGCCAGCAGCCGATCCGTTAATGAAAAACTGTTTTTT.

The chain is built from TRBV29-1 and TRBJ1-4; D possibly corresponds to TRBD1 (6 bases). The ends were cut back, 6 bases at V and 8 bases at J, with 16 bases in the middle. The CDR3 contains 13 residues. Germline V gene data show CDR1 as SQVTM and CDR2 as ANQGSEA. The CDR3 nucleotides are TGCAGCGTGGCTGTTTGGGGGCAAGAAAAACTGTTTTTT. Translation: CSVAVWGQEKLFF.

The chain uses TRBV19 and TRBJ2-3, with unresolved D. Per germline, CDR1 LNHDA and CDR2 SQIVND (reference sequence). Deletions cut 5 bases from V and 5 bases from J, with 11 bases between. The CDR3 sequence is 13 residues long. The CDR3, as DNA: TGTGCCAGTAGTCTCCCGGGCTTAGATACGCAGTATTTT. This sequence encodes CASSLPGLDTQYF.

CDR3 protein: CASSGSTIMNTEAFF. The CDR3 DNA sequence: TGTGCCAGCAGTGGATCTACGATTATGAACACTGAAGCTTTCTTT. The chain carries TRBV25-1 and TRBJ1-1; D gene uncertain. The V gene lost 4 bases and the J gene lost 0 bases, with 12 bases spanning the gap. The CDR3 has 15 amino acids. Germline V lookup: CDR1 MGHDK, CDR2 SYGVNS.

The chain links TRBV7-9 to TRBJ2-7; the D is unclear. Germline CDR1 and CDR2: SEHNR and FQNEAQ (reference sequence). This CDR3 contains 16 residues. V dropped 5 bases and J dropped 1 base, with 18 bases sitting between them. CDR3 in amino acids: CASSDPGRQLSYEQYF. Here the CDR3 DNA reads TGTGCCAGCAGCGACCCAGGACGTCAGCTATCCTACGAGCAGTACTTC.

The V gene is TRBV10-3, the J gene TRBJ1-5; possibly TRBD1 for D (6 bases). The CDR3 length is 13 residues. CDR1 ENHRY and CDR2 SYGVKD come from the germline V gene. CDR3 DNA: TGTGCTAGAGATGGGGGCGTCAATCAGCCCCAGCATTTT. Translation gives CARDGGVNQPQHF.

The J gene is TRBJ2-5, the V gene TRBV10-3; D might be TRBD2 (6 bases). Between the trimmed V and J ends, which lost 2 bases and 5 bases, there was a span of 9 bases. The CDR3 runs 13 residues. Germline V gene data show CDR1 as ENHRY and CDR2 as SYGVKD. The CDR3 sequence: CAISETGSETQYF. The CDR3 DNA sequence: TGTGCCATCAGTGAGACCGGGAGCGAGACCCAGTACTTC.

This clonotype came up many times. The chain joins TRBV15 to TRBJ2-7, with TRBD1 identical over 10 bases. V lost 4 bases, J lost 2 bases, and 2 bases stayed unmatched. The CDR3 has 14 amino acids. CDR1 and CDR2 from the germline V gene are LNHNV and YYDKDF (reference sequence). The DNA of the CDR3 is TGTGCCACCAGCACCGGGACAGGGGCCTACGAGCAGTACTTC. Translation: CATSTGTGAYEQYF.

This clonotype was detected many times. This chain uses TRBV19 with TRBJ1-2; 8 bases line up with TRBD1. Trimming took 7 bases from V and 2 from J; bases not matched to a gene: 3. This CDR3 is 13 amino acids long. Per germline, CDR1 LNHDA and CDR2 SQIVND (reference sequence). The CDR3 bases are TGTGCCAGTACGGGACAGGCGAACTATGGCTACACCTTC. It yields the protein CASTGQANYGYTF.

The chain recombines TRBV20-1 with TRBJ2-7, with 13 bases aligning to TRBD2. This CDR3 is built from 16 residues. Germline CDR1 DFQATT, CDR2 SNEGSKA (reference sequence). The CDR3 DNA is TGCAGCACGGATCAGGGAGGGACTAGCGGGACCCACGAGCAGTACTTC. It yields the protein CSTDQGGTSGTHEQYF.

This clonotype was counted only a few times. This chain links TRBV15 with TRBJ1-5; D is undetermined. The CDR3 contains 14 residues. Trimming left V 4 bases short and J 3 bases short, with 10 bases between. Per the germline V gene, CDR1 is LNHNV and CDR2 is YYDKDF (reference sequence). Here the CDR3 DNA reads TGTGCCACCAGCACTCGACGGATCAATCAGCCCCAGCATTTT. It translates to CATSTRRINQPQHF.

This clonotype was seen more than once but under ten times. V gene TRBV10-3 combines with J gene TRBJ1-5; TRBD1 agrees at 8 bases. Germline CDR1 ENHRY, CDR2 SYGVKD. The CDR3 contains 14 residues. V gave up 4 bases and J gave up 7 bases; unmatched junction bases: 6. CDR3 protein: CAISAGQETQPQHF. The DNA for the CDR3 is TGTGCCATCAGTGCGGGACAGGAAACCCAGCCCCAGCATTTT.

This clonotype showed up many times. The genes are TRBV7-2 and TRBJ2-7; 7 bases map to TRBD2. The CDR3 extends over 17 amino acids. From germline, CDR1 is SGHTA and CDR2 FQGNSA. Trimming removed 6 bases from V and 0 bases from J; junction bases left unmatched: 14. In DNA, the CDR3 is TGTGCCAGCAGTCTAGACACCTTCGGGAGGAGCTCCTACGAGCAGTACTTC. The encoded protein is CASSLDTFGRSSYEQYF.

This clonotype was observed at least ten times. At one end the junction does not follow the germline gene, possibly because of a read error. The V call is TRBV11-1, the J call TRBJ2-6; TRBD2 is a possible D gene (5 bases). Germline V gene lookup returns CDR1 SGHAT and CDR2 FQDESV (reference sequence). This CDR3 spans 15 amino acids. The CDR3 DNA reads TGTGCCAGCAGCCTAGCTAGGTCTGGGGCCAACGTCCTGACTTTC. Amino acid sequence: CASSLARSGANVLTF.